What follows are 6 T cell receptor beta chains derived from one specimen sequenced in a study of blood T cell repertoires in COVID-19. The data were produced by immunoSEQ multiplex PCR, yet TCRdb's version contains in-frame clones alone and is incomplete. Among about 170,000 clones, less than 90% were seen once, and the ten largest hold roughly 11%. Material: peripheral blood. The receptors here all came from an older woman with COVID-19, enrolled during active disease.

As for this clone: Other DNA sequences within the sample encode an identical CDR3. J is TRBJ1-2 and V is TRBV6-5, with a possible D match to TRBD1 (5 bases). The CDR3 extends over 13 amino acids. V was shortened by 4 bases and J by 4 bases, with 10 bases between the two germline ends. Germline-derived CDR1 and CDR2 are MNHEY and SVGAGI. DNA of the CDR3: TGTGCCAGCAGTTCGGGGGGGTTCTATGGCTACACCTTC. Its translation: CASSSGGFYGYTF.

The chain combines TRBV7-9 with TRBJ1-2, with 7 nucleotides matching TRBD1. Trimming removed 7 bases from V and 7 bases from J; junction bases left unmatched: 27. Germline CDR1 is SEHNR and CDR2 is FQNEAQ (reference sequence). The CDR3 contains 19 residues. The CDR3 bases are TGTGCCAGCACCCCAGCCCCTTCCGACGACAGGGTCTACTCCTTTGGCTACACCTTC. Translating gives CASTPAPSDDRVYSFGYTF.

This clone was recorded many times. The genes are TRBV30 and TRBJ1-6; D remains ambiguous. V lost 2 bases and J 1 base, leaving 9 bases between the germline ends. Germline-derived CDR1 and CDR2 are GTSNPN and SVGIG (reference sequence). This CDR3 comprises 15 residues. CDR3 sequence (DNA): TGTGCCTGGAGTCCTCCGGGATCCTATAATTCACCCCTCCACTTT. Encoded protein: CAWSPPGSYNSPLHF. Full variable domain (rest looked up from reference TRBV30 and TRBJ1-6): SQTIHQWPATLVQPVGSPLSLECTVEGTSNPNLYWYRQAAGRGLQLLFYSVGIGQISSEVPQNLSASRPQDRQFILSSKKLLLSDSGFYLCAWSPPGSYNSPLHFGNGTRLTVT.

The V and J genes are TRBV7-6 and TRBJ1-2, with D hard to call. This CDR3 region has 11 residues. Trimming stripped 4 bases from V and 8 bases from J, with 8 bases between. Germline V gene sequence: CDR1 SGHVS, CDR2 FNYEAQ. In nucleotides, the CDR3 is TGTGCCAGCAGCTCCTCTGTCGGCTACACCTTC. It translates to CASSSSVGYTF.

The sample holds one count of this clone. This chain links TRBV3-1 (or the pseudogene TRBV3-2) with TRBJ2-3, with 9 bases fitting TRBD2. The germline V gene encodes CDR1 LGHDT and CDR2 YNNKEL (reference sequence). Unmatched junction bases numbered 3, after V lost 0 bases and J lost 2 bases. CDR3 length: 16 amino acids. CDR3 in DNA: TGTGCCAGCAGCCAAGAACTAGCGGGCAACACAGATACGCAGTATTTT. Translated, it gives CASSQELAGNTDTQYF.

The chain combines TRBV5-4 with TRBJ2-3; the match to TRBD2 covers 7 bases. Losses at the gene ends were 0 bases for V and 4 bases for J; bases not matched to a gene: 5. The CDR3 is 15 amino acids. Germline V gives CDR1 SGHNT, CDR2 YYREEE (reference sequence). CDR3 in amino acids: CASSLGGSVADTQYF. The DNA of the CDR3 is TGTGCCAGCAGCTTGGGCGGGAGTGTAGCAGATACGCAGTATTTT.